A selection of T cell receptor beta chains follows, all from one sample in a study of blood T cell repertoires in COVID-19. Some clones are missing from TCRdb's copy, which holds only in-frame ones; the method was immunoSEQ multiplex PCR. This sample has about 670,000 clones, with around 90% found just once. Material for sequencing was peripheral blood. Source of these receptors: a woman between 18 and 30 years old with acute or convalescent COVID-19. Each CDR3 is given with its conserved first and last residue. A D gene is named only where the DNA matches it firmly. Where a row states a size, it is once, few, many or the class of an expanded clone; other rows omit it.

V gene	J gene	D gene	clone size	CDR3 length	CDR3 protein	CDR3 DNA
TRBV2	TRBJ2-5	-	-	12	CASVGQKETQYF	TGTGCCAGCGTGGGGCAGAAGGAGACCCAGTACTTC
TRBV25-1	TRBJ2-7	-	-	15	CASSPPPGRTYEQYF	TGTGCCAGCAGCCCACCCCCTGGGAGGACCTACGAGCAGTACTTC
TRBV9	TRBJ1-1	-	-	15	CASSVDLGPNTEAFF	TGTGCCAGCAGCGTAGATCTTGGGCCAAACACTGAAGCTTTCTTT
TRBV18	TRBJ2-7	TRBD1	-	16	CASSPKDRLGSYEQYF	TGTGCCAGCTCACCAAAGGACAGGCTAGGTTCCTACGAGCAGTACTTC
TRBV3-1/TRBV3-2	TRBJ1-1	-	-	12	CASSQVNTEAFF	TGTGCCAGCAGCCAAGTAAACACTGAAGCTTTCTTT
TRBV5-6	TRBJ2-1	TRBD1	-	15	CASSSVRGFSNEQFF	TGTGCCAGCAGCTCAGTCAGGGGGTTCAGCAATGAGCAGTTCTTC
TRBV24-1	TRBJ1-1	-	-	13	CATRSAANTEAFF	TGTGCCACCAGGTCGGCGGCGAACACTGAAGCTTTCTTT
TRBV9	TRBJ1-6	TRBD1	-	15	CASSGSGGEDSPLHF	TGTGCCAGCAGCGGCTCAGGGGGTGAGGATTCACCCCTCCACTTT
TRBV4-3	TRBJ1-1	TRBD1	-	14	CASSSGQGSTEAFF	TGCGCCAGCAGCTCCGGACAGGGAAGCACTGAAGCTTTCTTT
TRBV18	TRBJ1-3	-	-	14	CASSPTGSGNTIYF	TGTGCCAGCTCACCAACGGGTTCGGGAAACACCATATATTTT
TRBV12-2	TRBJ1-2	-	-	15	CASRSPDRGKYGYTF	TGTGCAAGTCGCTCTCCGGACAGGGGCAAATATGGCTACACCTTC
TRBV9	TRBJ2-3	-	once	15	CASSAGRLATDTQYF	TGTGCCAGCAGCGCGGGAAGGCTGGCGACAGATACGCAGTATTTT
TRBV2	TRBJ1-2	-	-	13	CASSEFSGFGYTF	TGTGCCAGCAGTGAGTTTTCGGGTTTCGGCTACACCTTC
TRBV5-6	TRBJ1-2	-	-	12	CASSKGDYGYTF	TGTGCCAGCAGCAAGGGAGACTATGGCTACACCTTC
TRBV2	TRBJ1-4	TRBD1	-	14	CASSADRGSEKLFF	TGTGCCAGCAGCGCTGACAGGGGGAGTGAAAAACTGTTTTTT
TRBV5-1	TRBJ1-1	-	once	16	CASRAGAHDMNTEAFF	TGCGCCAGCAGGGCGGGGGCCCACGACATGAACACTGAAGCTTTCTTT
TRBV21-1	TRBJ2-1	-	-	13	CASSKPNRGEQFF	TGTGCCAGCAGCAAGCCCAACCGGGGGGAGCAGTTCTTC
TRBV5-6	TRBJ1-5	-	-	14	CASSLGIRVQPQHF	TGTGCCAGCAGCTTGGGGATCAGGGTTCAGCCCCAGCATTTT
TRBV25-1	TRBJ2-7	TRBD1	-	15	CASSADRGKSYEQYF	TGTGCCAGCAGCGCCGACAGGGGGAAATCCTACGAGCAGTACTTC
TRBV6-5	TRBJ2-2	TRBD1	-	15	CASWAGTANTGELFF	TGTGCCAGCTGGGCTGGGACAGCGAACACCGGGGAGCTGTTTTTT
TRBV29-1	TRBJ2-1	TRBD1	-	15	CSVRPTGQGVDEQFF	TGCAGCGTTCGACCCACGGGACAGGGGGTGGATGAGCAGTTCTTC
TRBV5-1	TRBJ1-2	TRBD1	-	15	CASSLDQGAGYGYTF	TGCGCCAGCAGCTTGGACCAGGGGGCGGGGTATGGCTACACCTTC
TRBV6-4	TRBJ2-3	-	-	15	CASSDSGGLTDTQYF	TGTGCCAGCAGTGACTCCGGTGGGCTCACAGATACGCAGTATTTT
TRBV24-1	TRBJ2-2	TRBD2	-	16	CATSDLTSGTTGELFF	TGTGCCACCAGTGATCTGACTAGCGGGACGACCGGGGAGCTGTTTTTT
TRBV27	TRBJ2-1	-	-	14	CASSLSNSRNEQFF	TGTGCCAGCAGTTTATCGAACAGCCGTAATGAGCAGTTCTTC
TRBV7-2	TRBJ1-2	-	once	15	CASSPWGGTGYGYTF	TGTGCCAGCAGCCCCTGGGGGGGGACGGGCTATGGCTACACCTTC
TRBV7-2	TRBJ1-2	-	once	16	CASSLGGWGRGYGYTF	TGTGCCAGCAGCTTAGGGGGATGGGGGCGCGGCTATGGCTACACCTTC